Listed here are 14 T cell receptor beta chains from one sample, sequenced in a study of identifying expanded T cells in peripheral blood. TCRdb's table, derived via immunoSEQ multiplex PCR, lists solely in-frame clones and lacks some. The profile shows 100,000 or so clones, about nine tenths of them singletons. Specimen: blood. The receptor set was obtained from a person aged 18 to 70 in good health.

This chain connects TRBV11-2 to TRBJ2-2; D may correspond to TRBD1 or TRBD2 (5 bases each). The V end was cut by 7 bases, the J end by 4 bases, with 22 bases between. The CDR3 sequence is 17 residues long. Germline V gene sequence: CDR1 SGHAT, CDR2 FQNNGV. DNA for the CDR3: TGTGCCAGCATCAAAAACGGGGCAGCTACTAGCACCGGGGAGCTGTTTTTT. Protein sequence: CASIKNGAATSTGELFF. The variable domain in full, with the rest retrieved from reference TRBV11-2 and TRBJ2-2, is EAGVAQSPRYKIIEKRQSVAFWCNPISGHATLYWYQQILGQGPKLLIQFQNNGVVDDSQLPKDRFSAERLKGVDSTLKIQPAKLEDSAVYLCASIKNGAATSTGELFFGEGSRLTVL.

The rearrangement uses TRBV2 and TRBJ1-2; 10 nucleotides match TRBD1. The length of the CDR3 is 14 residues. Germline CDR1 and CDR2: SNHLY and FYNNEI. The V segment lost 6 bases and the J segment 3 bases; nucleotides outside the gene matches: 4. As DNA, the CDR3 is TGTGCCAGCAGCGCCGGGACAGGGGACTATGGCTACACCTTC. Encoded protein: CASSAGTGDYGYTF.

CDR3 protein: CASSWGLAEETQYF. Written as DNA, the CDR3 is TGCGCCAGCAGCTGGGGACTAGCGGAAGAGACCCAGTACTTC. The V gene is TRBV5-1, the J gene TRBJ2-5, with 11 nucleotides matching TRBD2. Trimming at V came to 3 bases and at J to 3 bases, leaving 1 base not matched to a gene. The CDR3 extends over 14 amino acids. CDR1 is SGHRS, CDR2 YFSETQ, per germline.

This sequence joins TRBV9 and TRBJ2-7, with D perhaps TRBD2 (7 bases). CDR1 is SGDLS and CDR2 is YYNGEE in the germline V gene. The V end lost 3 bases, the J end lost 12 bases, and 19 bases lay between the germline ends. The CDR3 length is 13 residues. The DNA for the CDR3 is TGTGCCAGCAGCGAGGGAGGGCAGGGGAATCTGTACTTC. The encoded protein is CASSEGGQGNLYF.

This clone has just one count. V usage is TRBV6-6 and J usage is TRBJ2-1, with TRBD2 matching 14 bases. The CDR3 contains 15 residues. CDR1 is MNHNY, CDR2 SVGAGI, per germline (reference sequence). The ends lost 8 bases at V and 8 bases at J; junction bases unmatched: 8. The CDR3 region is CASGGTSGSGDEQFF. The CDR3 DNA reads TGTGCCAGCGGGGGGACTAGCGGGAGTGGAGATGAGCAGTTCTTC.

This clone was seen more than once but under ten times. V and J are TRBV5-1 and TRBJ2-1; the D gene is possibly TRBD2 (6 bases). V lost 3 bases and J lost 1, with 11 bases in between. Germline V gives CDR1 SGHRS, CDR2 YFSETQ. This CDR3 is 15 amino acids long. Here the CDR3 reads CASSSVAESYNEQFF. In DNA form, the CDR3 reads TGCGCCAGCAGCTCCGTAGCGGAGTCCTACAATGAGCAGTTCTTC.

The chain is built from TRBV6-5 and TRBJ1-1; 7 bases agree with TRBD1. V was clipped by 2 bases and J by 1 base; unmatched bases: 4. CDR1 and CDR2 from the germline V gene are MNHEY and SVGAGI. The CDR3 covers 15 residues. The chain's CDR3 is CASSYRRQGNTEAFF. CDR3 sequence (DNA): TGTGCCAGCAGTTACCGCCGACAGGGGAACACTGAAGCTTTCTTT.

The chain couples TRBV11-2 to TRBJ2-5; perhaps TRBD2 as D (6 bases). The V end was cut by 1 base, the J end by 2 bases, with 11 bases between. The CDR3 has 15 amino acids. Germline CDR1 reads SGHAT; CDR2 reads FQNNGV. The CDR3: CASSLAAGIQETQYF. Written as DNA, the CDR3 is TGTGCCAGCAGCTTAGCTGCGGGGATACAAGAGACCCAGTACTTC.

CDR3 region: CASSARQGSYGYTF. The CDR3, as DNA: TGTGCCAGCAGCGCAAGACAGGGTAGCTATGGCTACACCTTC. The rearrangement links TRBV7-9 to TRBJ1-2, with TRBD1 matching 7 bases. The CDR3 is 14 amino acids. Per the germline V gene, CDR1 is SEHNR and CDR2 is FQNEAQ (reference sequence). Unmatched junction bases numbered 7, after V lost 5 bases and J lost 4 bases. Full variable domain (missing parts from reference TRBV7-9 and TRBJ1-2): DTGVSQNPRHKITKRGQNVTFRCDPISEHNRLYWYRQTLGQGPEFLTYFQNEAQLEKSRLLSDRFSAERPKGSFSTLEIQRTEQGDSAMYLCASSARQGSYGYTFGSGTRLTVV.

CDR3 sequence (DNA): TGTGCCACCAGCATTTTCATAGGGGGTGGAGGGACTAATGAAAAACTGTTTTTT. Protein sequence: CATSIFIGGGGTNEKLFF. This chain links TRBV15 with TRBJ1-4, with D perhaps matching TRBD1 (6 bases). Trimming stripped 4 bases from V and 2 bases from J, with 20 bases between. In germline, CDR1 is LNHNV, CDR2 YYDKDF (reference sequence). The CDR3 contains 18 residues.

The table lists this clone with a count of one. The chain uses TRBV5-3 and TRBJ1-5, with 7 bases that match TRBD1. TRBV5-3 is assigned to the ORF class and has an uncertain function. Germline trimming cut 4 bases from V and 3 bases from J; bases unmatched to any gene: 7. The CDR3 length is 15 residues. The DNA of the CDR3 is TGTGCCAGAAGCGGTCGACAGGGCTACAATCAGCCCCAGCATTTT. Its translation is CARSGRQGYNQPQHF.

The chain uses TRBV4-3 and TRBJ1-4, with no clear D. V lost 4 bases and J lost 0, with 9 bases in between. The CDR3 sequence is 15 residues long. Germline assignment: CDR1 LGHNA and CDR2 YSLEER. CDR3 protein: CASSPGPATNEKLFF. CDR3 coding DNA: TGCGCCAGCAGCCCAGGACCGGCAACTAATGAAAAACTGTTTTTT.

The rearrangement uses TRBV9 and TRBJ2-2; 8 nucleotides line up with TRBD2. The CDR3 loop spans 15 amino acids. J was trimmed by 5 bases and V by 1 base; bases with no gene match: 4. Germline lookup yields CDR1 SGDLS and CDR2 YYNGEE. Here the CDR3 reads CASSVSGRITGELFF. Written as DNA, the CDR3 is TGTGCCAGCAGCGTAAGCGGGAGAATAACCGGGGAGCTGTTTTTT.

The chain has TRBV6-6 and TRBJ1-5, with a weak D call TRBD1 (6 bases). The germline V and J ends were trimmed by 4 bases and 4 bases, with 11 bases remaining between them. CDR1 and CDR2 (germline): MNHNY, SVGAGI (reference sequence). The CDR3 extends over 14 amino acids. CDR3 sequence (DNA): TGTGCCAGCAGTTCACAGGGTCTGAATCAGCCCCAGCATTTT. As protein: CASSSQGLNQPQHF.